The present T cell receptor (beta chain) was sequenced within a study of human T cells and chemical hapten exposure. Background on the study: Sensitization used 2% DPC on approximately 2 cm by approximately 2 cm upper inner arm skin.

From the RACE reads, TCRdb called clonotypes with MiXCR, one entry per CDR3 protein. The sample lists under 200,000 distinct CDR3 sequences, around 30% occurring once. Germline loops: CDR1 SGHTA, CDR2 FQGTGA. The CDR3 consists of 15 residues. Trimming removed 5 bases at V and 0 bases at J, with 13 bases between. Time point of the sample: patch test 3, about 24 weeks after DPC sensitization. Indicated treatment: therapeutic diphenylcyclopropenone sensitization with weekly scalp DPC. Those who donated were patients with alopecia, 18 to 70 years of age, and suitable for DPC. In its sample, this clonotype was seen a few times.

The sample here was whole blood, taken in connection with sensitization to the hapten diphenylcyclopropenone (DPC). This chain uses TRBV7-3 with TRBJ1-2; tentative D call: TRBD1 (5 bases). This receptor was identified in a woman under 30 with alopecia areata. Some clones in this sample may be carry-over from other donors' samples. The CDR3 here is CASSQRGRANYGYTF. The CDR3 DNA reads TGTGCCAGCAGCCAACGAGGCAGGGCTAACTATGGCTACACCTTC.